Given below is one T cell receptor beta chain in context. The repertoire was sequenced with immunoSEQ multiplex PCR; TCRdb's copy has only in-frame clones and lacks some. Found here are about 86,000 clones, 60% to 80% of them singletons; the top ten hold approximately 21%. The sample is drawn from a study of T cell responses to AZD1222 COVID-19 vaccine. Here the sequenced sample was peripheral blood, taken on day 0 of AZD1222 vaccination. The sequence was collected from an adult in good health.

Written as DNA, the CDR3 is TGTGCCGGGGCAGTCTACGAGCAGTACTTC. The encoded protein is CAGAVYEQYF. The V gene is TRBV18, the J gene TRBJ2-7; D is possibly TRBD1 (5 bases). This CDR3 spans 10 amino acids. Germline lookup yields CDR1 KGHSH and CDR2 LQKENI. V lost 11 bases and J lost 3, with 8 bases in between.